This TCR beta chain appears in the sequencing data of a study of blood T cell repertoires in COVID-19. Across the whole study: T cells, B-cell-depleted T cells, or PBMCs supplied cDNA or gDNA.

Original handling: Reference gene primer amplification yielded estimated nucleated cell counts. TCRdb's table, derived via immunoSEQ multiplex PCR, lists solely in-frame clones and lacks some. For V, J and clone size, that table is used; D and trimming come from the DNA. The sample shows approximately 190,000 clones, 88% of them seen only once. Germline CDR1 SGHDT, CDR2 YYEEEE. V was clipped by 0 bases and J by 7 bases; unmatched bases: 8. This CDR3 has 16 residues. The TCR was taken from a man in his forties with active or convalescent COVID-19. Sequenced sample: peripheral blood. The rearrangement uses TRBV5-6 and TRBJ2-1; 9 bases line up with TRBD2. The CDR3 nucleotides are TGTGCCAGCAGCTTGGGTAGCGGGGGTAAAACTAATGAGCAGTTCTTC. Its translation is CASSLGSGGKTNEQFF. Full variable domain (rest looked up from reference TRBV5-6 and TRBJ2-1): DAGVTQSPTHLIKTRGQQVTLRCSPKSGHDTVSWYQQALGQGPQFIFQYYEEEERQRGNFPDRFSGHQFPNYSSELNVNALLLGDSALYLCASSLGSGGKTNEQFFGPGTRLTVL.